This T cell receptor (beta chain) originates from a study of molecular identifiers for immune sequencing clone quantification. Study information: With replicates, the RNA of around 18,000 or 91,000 naive CD8 cells was split five ways and four were sequenced.

The CDR3 is made up of 15 amino acids. V shed 1 base, J shed 1 base, and the junction held 2 bases outside the gene matches. Germline V gene data show CDR1 as MGHDK and CDR2 as SYGVNS. At least ten counts were recorded for this clonotype. The antigen is undetermined. Both previously described methods and listed TCR primers were employed to make bulk TCR libraries. TCRdb used MiXCR to reprocess the PCR reads, holding one entry per CDR3 protein. The profile shows hundreds of thousands of distinct CDR3 sequences, 20% of them singletons. General study findings and limits: In cases of identical TCR molecules sharing a barcode, highly expanded clone sizes could be underestimated. Spiked Jurkat TCR RNA equal to one cell could reportedly be picked out among approximately 980,000 naive cells.

The chain employs TRBV25-1 and TRBJ2-3; 7 bases line up with TRBD2. This clonotype originated in a human donor in good health. Some libraries in this study had Jurkat cell RNA spiked in. The sample was naive CD8+ T cells from blood, with Jurkat cell RNA spiked in. The subset was: FACS-sorted CD8+CD4-CCR7+CD45RA+ naive T cells. CDR3 in amino acids: CASSELRGGTDTQYF. The CDR3 bases are TGTGCCAGCAGTGAATTACGGGGGGGCACAGATACGCAGTATTTT.